These 17 T cell receptor beta chains came from one sample sequenced in a study of blood T cell repertoires in COVID-19. The protocol was immunoSEQ multiplex PCR, while the TCRdb copy is restricted to in-frame clones and leaves out a portion. The data show roughly 120,000 clones, 70% to 90% seen once. The sample was peripheral blood. These receptor sequences come from a woman aged 50 to 65 with acute or convalescent COVID-19.

The chain has TRBV2 and TRBJ2-3; D is undetermined. The V end lost 6 bases, the J end lost 7 bases, and 11 bases lay between the germline ends. Germline values: CDR1 SNHLY, CDR2 FYNNEI. The CDR3 is 12 residues long. CDR3 loop: CASRETGYTQYF. The CDR3 DNA follows: TGTGCCAGCAGAGAGACCGGGTATACGCAGTATTTT.

The genes are TRBV30 and TRBJ2-7; D may be TRBD1 (6 bases). In germline, CDR1 is GTSNPN, CDR2 SVGIG (reference sequence). Trimming removed 2 bases from V and 3 bases from J, with 11 bases in between. The CDR3 is 13 amino acids. The CDR3 here is CAWSPGRGYEQYF. In DNA, the CDR3 is TGTGCCTGGAGTCCGGGCAGGGGCTACGAGCAGTACTTC.

The V and J genes are TRBV9 and TRBJ2-3, with D possibly matching TRBD2 (6 bases). Trimming removed 3 bases at V and 0 bases at J, with 11 bases between. The CDR3 contains 15 residues. Germline assignment: CDR1 SGDLS and CDR2 YYNGEE. CDR3 DNA sequence: TGTGCCAGCAGCGAGGGACTCCGTAGCACAGATACGCAGTATTTT. This translates into CASSEGLRSTDTQYF. Full variable domain (remainder filled in from reference TRBV9 and TRBJ2-3): DSGVTQTPKHLITATGQRVTLRCSPRSGDLSVYWYQQSLDQGLQFLIQYYNGEERAKGNILERFSAQQFPDLHSELNLSSLELGDSALYFCASSEGLRSTDTQYFGPGTRLTVL.

The rearrangement uses TRBV7-2 and TRBJ2-7; 10 bases match TRBD2. The CDR3 runs 15 residues. Trimming at V came to 5 bases and at J to 2 bases, leaving 6 bases not matched to a gene. From germline, CDR1 is SGHTA and CDR2 FQGNSA. The CDR3 coding sequence is TGTGCCAGCAGCCCTCGGACTAGCGGAACCTACGAGCAGTACTTC. The encoded protein is CASSPRTSGTYEQYF. The full variable domain, its missing parts supplied by reference TRBV7-2 and TRBJ2-7, is GAGVSQSPSNKVTEKGKDVELRCDPISGHTALYWYRQSLGQGLEFLIYFQGNSAPDKSGLPSDRFSAERTGGSVSTLTIQRTQQEDSAVYLCASSPRTSGTYEQYFGPGTRLTVT.

The rearrangement uses TRBV6-5 and TRBJ1-1; D is unresolved. This CDR3 has 13 residues. Germline CDR1 and CDR2: MNHEY and SVGAGI. Deletions cut 2 bases from V and 1 base from J, with 5 bases between. In DNA form, the CDR3 reads TGTGCCAGCAGTTACGAGGGGAACACTGAAGCTTTCTTT. Translation gives CASSYEGNTEAFF.

V and J are TRBV2 and TRBJ2-2; no definite D call. CDR1 is SNHLY and CDR2 is FYNNEI in the germline V gene. CDR3 length: 13 residues. With 4 bases removed from V and 11 bases from J, the gap between germline ends came to 14 bases. CDR3 sequence reads: CASSGIPSFELFF. DNA for the CDR3: TGTGCCAGCAGTGGGATACCTAGTTTTGAGCTGTTTTTT.

This clone turned up a few times. This rearrangement joins TRBV2 to TRBJ2-6; TRBD1 might be the D (6 bases). Germline CDR1 is SNHLY and CDR2 is FYNNEI. The V end was cut by 3 bases, the J end by 4 bases, with 16 bases between. CDR3 length: 17 residues. The CDR3 nucleotides read TGTGCCAGCAGTGATGGGCAGGGGTGGGCCGGGGCCAACGTCCTGACTTTC. Protein: CASSDGQGWAGANVLTF.

The chain links TRBV2 to TRBJ2-5, with 8 nucleotides matching TRBD2. The CDR3 totals 15 residues. Per germline, CDR1 SNHLY and CDR2 FYNNEI. V lost 2 bases, J lost 0 bases, and 2 bases stayed unmatched. The chain's CDR3 is CASSEPSGYQETQYF. The CDR3 nucleotides read TGTGCCAGCAGTGAACCTAGCGGGTACCAAGAGACCCAGTACTTC.

V usage is TRBV19 and J usage is TRBJ2-3, with 14 bases aligning to TRBD2. With V trimmed by 9 bases and J by 4 bases, 9 bases remained unmatched. This CDR3 has 16 amino acids. Germline V gives CDR1 LNHDA, CDR2 SQIVND (reference sequence). The CDR3 region is CASQTSGRAGADTQYF. CDR3 DNA sequence: TGTGCCAGCCAGACTAGCGGGAGGGCCGGGGCAGATACGCAGTATTTT.

The rearrangement uses TRBV29-1 and TRBJ2-5, with 7 nucleotides matching TRBD2. V trimming: 3 bases; J trimming: 5 bases; junction bases outside the gene matches: 9. The CDR3 has 14 residues. The germline V gene encodes CDR1 SQVTM and CDR2 ANQGSEA. In DNA, the CDR3 is TGCAGCGTTGATTCGGCGGGAGATTCGGAGACCCAGTACTTC. This translates into CSVDSAGDSETQYF.

The rearrangement uses TRBV7-2 and TRBJ1-2, with TRBD1 matching over 8 bases. CDR1 is SGHTA and CDR2 is FQGNSA in the germline V gene. The CDR3 covers 16 residues. The V segment lost 1 base and the J segment 0 bases; nucleotides outside the gene matches: 4. In DNA, the CDR3 is TGTGCCAGCAGCTTAGACGGGACAGGAACTAACTATGGCTACACCTTC. Protein product: CASSLDGTGTNYGYTF. The full variable domain, completed using reference TRBV7-2 and TRBJ1-2, is GAGVSQSPSNKVTEKGKDVELRCDPISGHTALYWYRQSLGQGLEFLIYFQGNSAPDKSGLPSDRFSAERTGGSVSTLTIQRTQQEDSAVYLCASSLDGTGTNYGYTFGSGTRLTVV.

The chain carries TRBV5-1 and TRBJ2-1; 7 bases match TRBD1. The trim removed 1 base at V and 9 bases at J, leaving 4 bases unmatched. The length of the CDR3 is 13 residues. Germline values: CDR1 SGHRS, CDR2 YFSETQ. CDR3 in amino acids: CASSLLQGSEQFF. The CDR3 region has the DNA TGCGCCAGCAGCTTGTTACAGGGGAGTGAGCAGTTCTTC.

The gene calls are TRBV28 and TRBJ2-7, with 11 bases that match TRBD2. The germline CDR1 and CDR2 sequences are MDHEN and SYDVKM. There are 14 residues in the CDR3. J gave up 1 base and V 6 bases, and 2 bases lay outside the gene matches. CDR3 sequence: CASSPSGGSYEQYF. The CDR3 nucleotides are TGTGCCAGCAGCCCTAGCGGGGGGTCCTACGAGCAGTACTTC.

The chain combines TRBV6-4 with TRBJ1-6; the D gene is possibly TRBD1 (5 bases). In germline, CDR1 is MRHNA, CDR2 SNTAGT. The CDR3 runs 15 residues. V was trimmed by 9 bases and J by 1 base, leaving 13 bases between them. CDR3 loop: CARKPRASYNSPLHF. The CDR3 DNA follows: TGTGCCAGAAAACCCAGGGCTTCCTATAATTCACCCCTCCACTTT.

The rearrangement joins TRBV10-3 to TRBJ2-1, with 9 positions matching TRBD1. Trimming removed 9 bases from V and 2 bases from J; junction bases left unmatched: 2. This CDR3 is built from 13 residues. Germline CDR1 ENHRY, CDR2 SYGVKD. In nucleotides, the CDR3 is TGTGCCATTCGGGACAGGGCCTACAATGAGCAGTTCTTC. It translates to CAIRDRAYNEQFF.

The V gene is TRBV2, the J gene TRBJ2-1; tentatively, D is TRBD1 (6 bases). CDR1 is SNHLY, CDR2 FYNNEI, per germline. V was shortened by 6 bases and J by 4 bases, with 19 bases between the two germline ends. The CDR3 is made up of 16 amino acids. CDR3 loop: CASSFRGTTLYNEQFF. The CDR3 region has the DNA TGTGCCAGCAGCTTTAGGGGGACCACCCTTTACAATGAGCAGTTCTTC.

This chain uses TRBV6-1 with TRBJ1-5, with 8 bases aligning to TRBD1. Germline CDR1 and CDR2: MNHNS and SASEGT. J was trimmed by 1 base and V by 3 bases; bases with no gene match: 2. The CDR3 sequence is 15 residues long. The DNA of the CDR3 is TGTGCCAGCAGTGAGTGGGACAGGAGCAATCAGCCCCAGCATTTT. This translates into CASSEWDRSNQPQHF.